This record concerns one T cell receptor beta chain sequence. Its antigen is not yet known. Nothing much larger sits one base from this clone, and base qualities are not available. Based on the germline V gene, the CDR1 and CDR2 sequences are SGHAT and FQNNGV. V and J are truncated by 0 bases and 1 base respectively, leaving an intervening sequence of 9 bases. Taken from cysteine to phenylalanine, the CDR3 has 15 residues. Only the CDR3 DNA is retained, 45 bases long and in frame from the first base. For sequencing of the TCRbeta CDR3 region, genomic DNA was extracted from the sorted cells. TCRbeta CDR3 regions were sequenced using the immunoSEQ Assay. The table comes from immuneACCESS by way of TCRdb, which keeps in-frame sequences with V and J called. Part of the clones is missing from these tables; in studies checked, under half for an unresolved V gene and the rest for unknown reasons. In all, the sample holds roughly 42,000 clones, and about nine tenths of those were seen once. The ten largest clones add up to about 15% of the sample.

This entry belongs to a study of OX40 agonist ivuxolimab in advanced cancers. Regarding the research as a whole: The costimulatory receptor OX40 (CD134) was targeted by ivuxolimab, a fully human IgG2 agonistic monoclonal antibody. Intravenous ivuxolimab was administered to patients every 2 weeks at six dose levels: 0.01, 0.1, 0.3, 1.5, 3 and 10 mg/kg. Of the approximately 50 dose-escalation patients, hepatocellular carcinoma was present in some 19, melanoma in approximately 15, renal cell carcinoma in 9 and head and neck cancer in 9. A male proportion of 82.7% and a mean age of roughly 58 years, ranging from about 20 to 85, were recorded for the dose-escalation cohort. Prior anti-PD-1, anti-PD-L1 or anti-CTLA-4 therapy was permitted, and checkpoint inhibitors had been received by 40% to 50% of dose-escalation patients. Partial responses occurred in three dose-escalation patients, of whom one had hepatocellular carcinoma and two had cutaneous melanoma. Peripheral TCRbeta sequencing was intended to test whether TCR sequence diversity was altered and clonal T-cell expansion was caused by ivuxolimab. The paper covers the monotherapy dose-escalation part of the phase I ivuxolimab trial, which included N of about 51 patients.

Results the study describes overall, beyond this receptor: In the 0.1-3.0 mg/kg groups, partial responders were among the patients with the lowest normalized peripheral clonal expansion, particularly in CD8+ T cells. Low levels of normalized T-cell clonal expansion were also seen in some patients who did not respond. At doses from 0.1 to 3.0 mg/kg, clonal expansion was seen in both CD4+ and CD8+ blood T cells between baseline and week 6. After ivuxolimab, more expanded clones were found on average in CD8+ T cells than in CD4+ T cells. The antigen specificity of the peripheral T cells that underwent clonal expansion was not determined.

The trial excluded patients who had a history of autoimmune disease or were on systemic immunosuppression. Peripheral blood for TCR sequencing was drawn from every dose cohort at baseline, at cycle 4 day 1 and at cycle 7 day 1. Samples were obtained from an open-label, multicenter, first-in-human phase I dose-escalation trial of ivuxolimab. Adults with locally advanced or metastatic head and neck squamous cell, hepatocellular, melanoma or renal cell carcinoma were enrolled in the trial. Before TCR sequencing, CD4+ T cells and CD8+ T cells from peripheral blood were sorted into separate populations.

The sequence came from an adult with an advanced solid tumor such as melanoma, head and neck, liver or kidney cancer. The rearrangement combines TRBV11-2 with TRBJ2-5; no D gene call is confident. Sequencing was performed on CD4+ or CD8+ T cells sorted from blood, taken in a trial of the OX40 agonist ivuxolimab. This receptor has the CDR3 CASSLDGVSQETQYF. In nucleotides, the sequence is TGTGCCAGCAGCTTAGATGGGGTCTCCCAAGAGACCCAGTACTTC.